The next 24 T cell receptor beta chains were all read from a single sample in a study of cytomegalovirus exposure and HLA in healthy donors. It was with 60 Vbeta and 13 Jbeta primers that the PCR ran. Libraries were prepared by immunoSEQ multiplex PCR; TCRdb keeps only in-frame clonotypes and omits some of them. Among about 210,000 clones, about 88% were seen once, and the ten largest hold roughly 0.34%. Sequencing was carried out using PBMCs. The receptors come from a woman in her thirties in good health and CMV-seronegative.

This chain joins TRBV7-2 and TRBJ2-4, with TRBD1 identical over 10 bases. J gave up 6 bases and V 5 bases, and 4 bases lay outside the gene matches. Germline loops: CDR1 SGHTA, CDR2 FQGNSA. This CDR3 spans 14 amino acids. CDR3 sequence reads: CASSRTGGSNIQYF. The CDR3 nucleotides read TGTGCCAGCAGCCGGACAGGGGGATCAAACATTCAGTACTTC.

The J gene is TRBJ2-6, the V gene TRBV5-1; unclear D gene. The CDR3 runs to 15 residues. V was shortened by 4 bases and J by 1 base, with 9 bases between the two germline ends. Germline-derived CDR1 and CDR2 are SGHRS and YFSETQ. As DNA, the CDR3 is TGCGCCAGCAGCCCTTTATTGTCTGGGGCCAACGTCCTGACTTTC. It specifies CASSPLLSGANVLTF.

This chain's CDR3 is CASSLASIPYRASEKLFF. The CDR3 nucleotides read TGTGCCAGCAGCTTAGCCTCAATTCCCTACAGGGCTAGTGAAAAACTGTTTTTT. This chain joins TRBV11-2 and TRBJ1-4; TRBD1 might be the D (6 bases). The CDR3 has 18 amino acids. The germline V gene has CDR1 SGHAT and CDR2 FQNNGV. Trimming took 1 base from V and 7 from J, leaving 22 bases between them.

This chain uses TRBV4-2 with TRBJ2-3; D might be TRBD2 (5 bases). Deletions cut 2 bases from V and 5 bases from J, with 17 bases between. Germline V gene data show CDR1 as LGHNA and CDR2 as YNFKEQ. This CDR3 contains 16 residues. This chain's CDR3 is CASSQRQAEWLDTQYF. CDR3 sequence (DNA): TGTGCCAGCAGCCAACGGCAAGCGGAGTGGTTAGATACGCAGTATTTT.

The rearrangement joins TRBV18 to TRBJ2-3; TRBD2 matches 7 bases. The CDR3 loop spans 18 amino acids. Trimming cost V 3 bases and J 0 bases; bases outside gene matches: 12. Germline loops: CDR1 KGHSH, CDR2 LQKENI. For the CDR3, the DNA is TGTGCCAGCTCACCCTTCACATCGAGCGGGATTAGCACAGATACGCAGTATTTT. Its protein is CASSPFTSSGISTDTQYF.

This clone was observed a handful of times. CDR3 DNA sequence: TGTGCCAGCAGTAACCGCGGCCGGCTCGGGGAGCTGTTTTTT. Its translation is CASSNRGRLGELFF. The rearrangement joins TRBV9 to TRBJ2-2; D ambiguous. CDR3 size: 14 residues. Deletions cut 5 bases from V and 7 bases from J, with 15 bases between. Germline values: CDR1 SGDLS, CDR2 YYNGEE.

The chain carries TRBV28 and TRBJ2-7; TRBD1 agrees at 8 bases. CDR3 size: 13 residues. Per the germline V gene, CDR1 is MDHEN and CDR2 is SYDVKM. Unmatched junction bases numbered 9, after V lost 10 bases and J lost 4 bases. As DNA, the CDR3 is TGTGCCACCTCAGGGGGCAGTCGGTACGAGCAGTACTTC. Amino acids: CATSGGSRYEQYF.

Only one count was recorded for this clone. The chain uses TRBV5-1 and TRBJ2-5, with a possible D match to TRBD1 (5 bases). The CDR3 is 14 amino acids. Germline V gene sequence: CDR1 SGHRS, CDR2 YFSETQ. V lost 3 bases to trimming and J lost 2 bases, with 11 bases between them. The CDR3 DNA sequence: TGCGCCAGCAGCTCACCGACAGAACAAGAGACCCAGTACTTC. Encoded protein: CASSSPTEQETQYF. Full variable domain (outside the CDR3, taken from reference TRBV5-1 and TRBJ2-5): KAGVTQTPRYLIKTRGQQVTLSCSPISGHRSVSWYQQTPGQGLQFLFEYFSETQRNKGNFPGRFSGRQFSNSRSEMNVSTLELGDSALYLCASSSPTEQETQYFGPGTRLLVL.

The chain employs TRBV27 and TRBJ2-2, with D uncertain. Trimming took 4 bases from V and 1 from J, leaving 4 bases between them. CDR1 is MNHEY, CDR2 SMNVEV, per germline (reference sequence). This CDR3 has 13 amino acids. As DNA, the CDR3 is TGTGCCAGCAGTTCCAGGAACACCGGGGAGCTGTTTTTT. Protein sequence: CASSSRNTGELFF.

This clone has just a few counts. The chain is built from TRBV5-6 and TRBJ2-7; 12 bases map to TRBD1. The CDR3 is made up of 18 amino acids. From germline, CDR1 is SGHDT and CDR2 YYEEEE. Germline trimming cut 0 bases from V and 9 bases from J; bases unmatched to any gene: 16. This chain's CDR3 is CASSLGPTRDRGPVGQYF. CDR3 sequence (DNA): TGTGCCAGCAGCTTGGGCCCAACCCGGGACAGGGGGCCTGTAGGGCAGTACTTC.

This clone occurred once. This rearrangement joins TRBV2 to TRBJ2-1, with TRBD2 as a possible D gene (5 bases). V lost 6 bases, J lost 9 bases, and 18 bases lay in between. The CDR3 is 14 residues long. Looked up from germline, CDR1 is SNHLY and CDR2 is FYNNEI. The CDR3 DNA reads TGTGCCAGCAGAGAGGAGGTGGGCTGGGGTGAGCAGTTCTTC. It translates to CASREEVGWGEQFF. The variable domain in full, completed from reference TRBV2 and TRBJ2-1, reads EPEVTQTPSHQVTQMGQEVILRCVPISNHLYFYWYRQILGQKVEFLVSFYNNEISEKSEIFDDQFSVERPDGSNFTLKIRSTKLEDSAMYFCASREEVGWGEQFFGPGTRLTVL.

CDR3 region: CSVENRGVSYEQYF. CDR3 sequence (DNA): TGCAGCGTTGAGAACAGGGGGGTCTCCTACGAGCAGTACTTC. The chain links TRBV29-1 to TRBJ2-7, with 8 nucleotides matching TRBD1. CDR1 is SQVTM and CDR2 is ANQGSEA in the germline V gene. This CDR3 has 14 amino acids. The ends lost 3 bases at V and 0 bases at J; junction bases unmatched: 4.

The gene calls are TRBV4-1 and TRBJ1-2, with D unresolved. Germline V gene data show CDR1 as MGHRA and CDR2 as YSYEKL. There are 14 residues in the CDR3. V was clipped by 0 bases and J by 7 bases, with 12 bases between them. CDR3 sequence: CASSQDGSLGGYTF. The CDR3 DNA is TGCGCCAGCAGCCAAGATGGCAGTCTAGGTGGCTACACCTTC.

The chain carries TRBV18 and TRBJ1-1; perhaps TRBD1 as D (6 bases). V lost 4 bases and J lost 0, with 12 bases in between. CDR3 length: 15 residues. CDR1 is KGHSH, CDR2 LQKENI, per germline. This CDR3 reads CASSLRTALNTEAFF. CDR3 in DNA: TGTGCCAGCTCACTCCGGACAGCTTTGAACACTGAAGCTTTCTTT.

The chain has TRBV5-6 and TRBJ2-2; TRBD1 agrees at 10 bases. The CDR3 extends over 17 amino acids. The V gene end was trimmed by 2 bases and the J gene end by 3 bases; junction bases not matched to a gene: 7. Germline-derived CDR1 and CDR2 are SGHDT and YYEEEE. The DNA of the CDR3 is TGTGCCAGCAGCTTTATTTCTGGGACAGGGGACACCGGGGAGCTGTTTTTT. Translated, it gives CASSFISGTGDTGELFF.

V and J are TRBV2 and TRBJ2-1, with D perhaps matching TRBD2 (6 bases). With 7 bases removed from V and 3 bases from J, the gap between germline ends came to 19 bases. The CDR3 has 16 residues. Germline CDR1 and CDR2: SNHLY and FYNNEI. The CDR3 here is CASTPTVAENYNEQFF. The CDR3 DNA reads TGTGCCAGCACTCCTACTGTAGCGGAGAACTACAATGAGCAGTTCTTC.

The chain couples TRBV2 to TRBJ2-5; tentative D call: TRBD1 (6 bases). This CDR3 region has 13 residues. Germline V gene lookup returns CDR1 SNHLY and CDR2 FYNNEI. The V gene lost 6 bases and the J gene lost 2 bases, with 10 bases spanning the gap. CDR3 sequence: CASRRGLQETQYF. The CDR3 DNA is TGTGCCAGCAGGAGGGGGTTACAAGAGACCCAGTACTTC.

The chain uses TRBV5-4 and TRBJ2-7; a weak D match, TRBD1 (5 bases). This CDR3 is built from 13 residues. The V end was cut by 2 bases, the J end by 5 bases, with 11 bases between. CDR1 is SGHNT, CDR2 YYREEE, per germline (reference sequence). CDR3 region: CASSFQGEDEQYF. CDR3 in DNA: TGTGCCAGCAGCTTTCAGGGTGAGGACGAGCAGTACTTC.

This clone was seen a handful of times. This chain joins TRBV19 and TRBJ2-1, with 13 bases fitting TRBD2. Germline CDR1 is LNHDA and CDR2 is SQIVND (reference sequence). The CDR3 spans 16 residues. V shed 6 bases and J 3 bases; nucleotides not matched to a gene: 5. As DNA, the CDR3 is TGTGCCAGTAGGCGGACTAGCGGGGGCTTCTACAATGAGCAGTTCTTC. Amino acid sequence: CASRRTSGGFYNEQFF.

This clone was observed a handful of times. The V call is TRBV18, the J call TRBJ2-7, with 15 bases matching TRBD2. V shed 3 bases and J 0 bases; nucleotides not matched to a gene: 3. The CDR3 has 17 amino acids. Germline values: CDR1 KGHSH, CDR2 LQKENI. The CDR3 nucleotides are TGTGCCAGCTCACCGGGACTAGCGGGGGGCCACTCCTACGAGCAGTACTTC. This encodes CASSPGLAGGHSYEQYF.

The chain joins TRBV6-1 to TRBJ2-7, with TRBD2 matching over 9 bases. CDR1 MNHNS and CDR2 SASEGT come from the germline V gene. The junction had 11 bases not matched to a gene; V was cut back by 5 bases and J by 6 bases. The CDR3 consists of 15 residues. The CDR3 here is CASSKAGTSIGEQYF. Here the CDR3 DNA reads TGTGCCAGCAGTAAGGCCGGGACTAGCATCGGCGAGCAGTACTTC.

V usage is TRBV7-9 and J usage is TRBJ1-4; 8 bases agree with TRBD1. The V segment lost 7 bases and the J segment 8 bases; nucleotides outside the gene matches: 12. The CDR3 is 15 amino acids. Germline CDR1 and CDR2: SEHNR and FQNEAQ (reference sequence). The CDR3 is CASTPSGQGSEKLFF. CDR3 sequence (DNA): TGTGCCAGCACCCCGTCCGGACAGGGCTCGGAAAAACTGTTTTTT. The full variable domain, rest sourced from reference TRBV7-9 and TRBJ1-4, is DTGVSQNPRHKITKRGQNVTFRCDPISEHNRLYWYRQTLGQGPEFLTYFQNEAQLEKSRLLSDRFSAERPKGSFSTLEIQRTEQGDSAMYLCASTPSGQGSEKLFFGSGTQLSVL.

This chain connects TRBV6-6 to TRBJ2-1; TRBD2 matches at 12 bases. V lost 5 bases to trimming and J lost 3 bases; unmatched junction nucleotides: 5. The CDR3 runs 16 residues. The germline CDR1 and CDR2 sequences are MNHNY and SVGAGI (reference sequence). CDR3: CASSRTSGNLYNEQFF. CDR3 coding DNA: TGTGCCAGCAGTAGGACTAGCGGGAACCTCTACAATGAGCAGTTCTTC.

The rearrangement uses TRBV6-1 and TRBJ1-5, with D perhaps matching TRBD1 (6 bases). The CDR3 length is 12 residues. V shed 8 bases and J shed 7 bases, with 12 bases lying between them. CDR1 is MNHNS and CDR2 is SASEGT in the germline V gene. CDR3 region: CASHQGQQPQHF. CDR3 nucleotide sequence: TGTGCCAGCCACCAGGGGCAACAGCCCCAGCATTTT.